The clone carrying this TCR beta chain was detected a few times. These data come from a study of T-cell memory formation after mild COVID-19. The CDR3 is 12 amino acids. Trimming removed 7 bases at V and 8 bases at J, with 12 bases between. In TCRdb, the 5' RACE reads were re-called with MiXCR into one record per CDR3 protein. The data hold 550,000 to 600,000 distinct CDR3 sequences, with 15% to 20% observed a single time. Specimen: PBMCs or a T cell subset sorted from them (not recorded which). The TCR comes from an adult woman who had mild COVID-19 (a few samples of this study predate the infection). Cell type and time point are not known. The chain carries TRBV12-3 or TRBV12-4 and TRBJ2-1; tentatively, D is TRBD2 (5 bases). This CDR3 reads CASTNLRDEQFF. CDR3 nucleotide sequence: TGTGCCAGCACTAATTTGCGGGATGAGCAGTTCTTC.